One and the same sample provided the 30 T cell receptor beta chains below, sequenced in a study of identical twins. TCRdb processed the 5' RACE reads anew with MiXCR; each CDR3 protein has one entry. The data contain roughly 690,000 distinct CDR3 sequences, 21% of them seen just once; the ten biggest clones take up about 4.5%. These data also formed part of another study, on T cells expressing NK-cell markers.

Sequencing was carried out using PBMCs. The source is a woman under 30 in good health.

The chain joins TRBV5-5 to TRBJ2-5; TRBD1 matches at 9 bases. J was trimmed by 4 bases and V by 4 bases; bases with no gene match: 8. The CDR3 consists of 15 residues. The V gene's germline CDR1 is SGHKS and CDR2 YYEKEE (reference sequence). CDR3 in DNA: TGTGCCAGCAGCCCAGGCACGACAGGGGGAGAGACCCAGTACTTC. This gives the protein CASSPGTTGGETQYF.

The chain has TRBV5-5 and TRBJ2-3; D ambiguous. CDR1 and CDR2 from the germline V gene are SGHKS and YYEKEE (reference sequence). V was pared by 0 bases and J by 4 bases, with 9 bases between. The CDR3 has 14 residues. CDR3 region: CASSLDYTADTQYF. Here the CDR3 DNA reads TGTGCCAGCAGCTTGGATTACACTGCAGATACGCAGTATTTT.

This chain links TRBV20-1 with TRBJ2-1; 11 bases fit TRBD2. Unmatched junction bases numbered 13, after V lost 6 bases and J lost 9 bases. The CDR3 extends over 15 amino acids. Per the germline V gene, CDR1 is DFQATT and CDR2 is SNEGSKA (reference sequence). The CDR3 here is CSAMAYSGGAGEQFF. CDR3 DNA sequence: TGCAGTGCCATGGCCTATAGCGGGGGGGCCGGTGAGCAGTTCTTC.

The chain uses TRBV7-9 and TRBJ1-2; D unresolved. This CDR3 contains 15 residues. Germline CDR1 SEHNR, CDR2 FQNEAQ (reference sequence). V was shortened by 1 base and J by 3 bases, with 12 bases between the two germline ends. The CDR3 sequence is CASSLGRKTDYGYTF. CDR3 bases: TGTGCCAGCAGCTTAGGCCGCAAGACGGACTATGGCTACACCTTC.

The V call is TRBV6-1, the J call TRBJ2-3; the match to TRBD2 covers 7 bases. After removal of 2 bases from V and 4 bases from J, the junction contained 9 bases not matched to a gene. Per the germline V gene, CDR1 is MNHNS and CDR2 is SASEGT. The CDR3 runs to 16 residues. The CDR3 here is CASSESGGRGSDTQYF. The CDR3 nucleotides read TGTGCCAGCAGTGAAAGCGGCGGGAGAGGCTCAGATACGCAGTATTTT.

The table lists this clonotype with a count of one. The V call is TRBV20-1, the J call TRBJ2-3, with 13 bases lining up with TRBD2. J lost 5 bases, V lost 3 bases, and 5 bases had no gene match. This CDR3 is 15 amino acids long. In germline, CDR1 is DFQATT, CDR2 SNEGSKA (reference sequence). The CDR3: CSARGTSGDLDTQYF. CDR3 coding DNA: TGCAGTGCTAGGGGGACTAGCGGGGACCTAGATACGCAGTATTTT.

The chain recombines TRBV20-1 with TRBJ1-2, with D maybe TRBD1 (5 bases). CDR1 and CDR2 (germline): DFQATT, SNEGSKA (reference sequence). The CDR3 is made up of 11 amino acids. Trimming took off 5 bases at V and 8 bases at J, with 12 bases between the two ends. As DNA, the CDR3 is TGCAGTGCTTGGACATCAAAGGGCTACACCTTC. This encodes CSAWTSKGYTF.

In this sample, this clonotype turned up many times. This CDR3 reads CSATGGSYEQYF. The CDR3 bases are TGCAGTGCTACAGGGGGAAGTTACGAGCAGTACTTC. V and J are TRBV20-1 and TRBJ2-7; 7 nucleotides line up with TRBD1. Germline-derived CDR1 and CDR2 are DFQATT and SNEGSKA (reference sequence). This CDR3 comprises 12 residues. After removal of 4 bases from V and 4 bases from J, the junction contained 4 bases not matched to a gene.

V and J are TRBV20-1 and TRBJ1-1, with TRBD1 identical over 7 bases. Trimming took 3 bases from V and 10 from J; bases not matched to a gene: 23. The CDR3 runs to 17 residues. CDR1 is DFQATT, CDR2 SNEGSKA, per germline (reference sequence). CDR3: CSARGTEVIKEMEGAFF. CDR3 sequence (DNA): TGCAGTGCTAGGGGGACAGAAGTTATTAAAGAAATGGAGGGAGCTTTCTTT.

There are a few counts of this clonotype. V gene TRBV7-9 combines with J gene TRBJ2-7; the D gene could be TRBD1 or TRBD2 (5 bases each). This CDR3 region has 14 residues. Germline loops: CDR1 SEHNR, CDR2 FQNEAQ (reference sequence). V was clipped by 6 bases and J by 2 bases, with 14 bases between them. The CDR3 region has the DNA TGTGCCAGCAGTCCCGGGACGATAACCTACGAGCAGTACTTC. Translating gives CASSPGTITYEQYF.

This clonotype has a handful of counts. The rearrangement joins TRBV20-1 to TRBJ2-3; D may be TRBD1 or TRBD2 (5 bases each). The CDR3 is made up of 14 amino acids. Germline CDR1 is DFQATT and CDR2 is SNEGSKA (reference sequence). The CDR3 region is CSSLTNMWGDTQYF. As DNA, the CDR3 is TGCAGCTCCTTAACTAACATGTGGGGGGATACGCAGTATTTT.

V usage is TRBV7-9 and J usage is TRBJ2-7; D may be TRBD1 (6 bases). The CDR3 extends over 13 amino acids. The germline V gene encodes CDR1 SEHNR and CDR2 FQNEAQ (reference sequence). The V and J ends lost 10 bases and 2 bases respectively, with 15 bases between them. The CDR3 sequence is CATGETEAYEQYF. CDR3 DNA: TGTGCCACAGGGGAGACAGAAGCCTACGAGCAGTACTTC.

There are a few counts of this clonotype. Here the CDR3 DNA reads TGTGCCAGCAAGGATATGGGCACTGAAGCTTTCTTT. This codes for CASKDMGTEAFF. This chain joins TRBV27 and TRBJ1-1; D gene unclear. The CDR3 has 12 residues. Trimming cost V 7 bases and J 4 bases, with 10 bases left between them. Looked up from germline, CDR1 is MNHEY and CDR2 is SMNVEV (reference sequence).

This clonotype showed up just a few times. The CDR3: CASSLQYRETQYF. CDR3 bases: TGCGCCAGCAGCTTGCAGTACAGGGAGACCCAGTACTTC. This rearrangement joins TRBV5-1 to TRBJ2-5; weak D call: TRBD1 (5 bases). Trimming took off 1 base at V and 5 bases at J, with 9 bases between the two ends. This CDR3 is 13 amino acids long. Germline lookup yields CDR1 SGHRS and CDR2 YFSETQ.

There are many counts of this clonotype. The chain links TRBV12-3 or TRBV12-4 to TRBJ2-7; the D call may be TRBD1 or TRBD2 (5 bases each). The CDR3 runs 15 residues. V was clipped by 4 bases and J by 0 bases, with 13 bases between them. The CDR3 coding sequence is TGTGCCAGCAGTTACCCGGGACGCCGCTCCTACGAGCAGTACTTC. This encodes CASSYPGRRSYEQYF.

The chain joins TRBV6-6 to TRBJ2-3; D is uncertain. V was trimmed by 7 bases and J by 1 base, leaving 6 bases between them. The V gene's germline CDR1 is MNHNY and CDR2 SVGAGI (reference sequence). This CDR3 region has 12 residues. The CDR3 spells CASKVGTDTQYF. CDR3 sequence (DNA): TGTGCCAGCAAGGTTGGCACAGATACGCAGTATTTT.

This clonotype has a handful of counts. The chain has TRBV7-7 and TRBJ2-5, with 11 bases identical to TRBD2. The CDR3 length is 13 residues. With 5 bases clipped from V and 8 bases from J, the junction kept 4 bases outside the gene matches. Looked up from germline, CDR1 is SSHAT and CDR2 is FNYEAQ (reference sequence). CDR3 nucleotide sequence: TGTGCCAGCAGCCCCGGGACTAGCGGAACCCAGTACTTC. As protein: CASSPGTSGTQYF.

This chain uses TRBV4-2 with TRBJ2-7; 12 bases fit TRBD2. V gave up 0 bases and J gave up 4 bases; unmatched junction bases: 7. Germline lookup yields CDR1 LGHNA and CDR2 YNFKEQ. The CDR3 extends over 17 amino acids. CDR3 region: CASSQESSGGALYEQYF. The CDR3 DNA follows: TGTGCCAGCAGCCAAGAATCTAGCGGGGGGGCCCTGTACGAGCAGTACTTC.

This chain links TRBV6-1 with TRBJ2-1, with 16 nucleotides matching TRBD2. There are 19 residues in the CDR3. The V and J ends lost 6 bases and 0 bases, in that order; junction bases with no gene match: 8. In germline, CDR1 is MNHNS, CDR2 SASEGT. CDR3 amino acids: CASSPGLAGGPVSYNEQFF. CDR3 DNA sequence: TGTGCCAGCAGCCCGGGACTAGCGGGAGGGCCCGTCTCCTACAATGAGCAGTTCTTC.

The chain carries TRBV5-1 and TRBJ1-2; D remains unclear. Trimming pared 4 bases from V and 11 bases from J, leaving 12 bases between. The CDR3 covers 11 residues. The germline gives CDR1 SGHRS, CDR2 YFSETQ. CDR3 loop: CASSADRLYTF. The DNA of the CDR3 is TGCGCCAGCAGCGCCGACCGGCTATACACCTTC.

The chain recombines TRBV5-1 with TRBJ2-2; 7 nucleotides line up with TRBD2. CDR3 size: 15 residues. CDR1 is SGHRS, CDR2 YFSETQ, per germline. The junction had 11 bases not matched to a gene; V was cut back by 6 bases and J by 6 bases. The CDR3 DNA follows: TGCGCCAGCACCCTACTTAATGGGGGGGCCGGGGAGCTGTTTTTT. Translated, it gives CASTLLNGGAGELFF.

The chain carries TRBV20-1 and TRBJ2-7; no definite D call. The V and J ends lost 3 bases and 7 bases respectively, with 10 bases between them. Per the germline V gene, CDR1 is DFQATT and CDR2 is SNEGSKA (reference sequence). The CDR3 loop spans 11 amino acids. The CDR3 is CSARIAREQYF. For the CDR3, the DNA is TGCAGTGCTAGGATAGCTAGGGAGCAGTACTTC.

This chain connects TRBV19 to TRBJ1-2, with D perhaps matching TRBD1 (6 bases). CDR3 size: 12 residues. Trimming pared 4 bases from V and 8 bases from J, leaving 11 bases between. CDR1 LNHDA and CDR2 SQIVND come from the germline V gene (reference sequence). As DNA, the CDR3 is TGTGCCAGTAGTAGACAGGATGCGGGCTACACCTTC. Residues: CASSRQDAGYTF.

This clonotype was observed a handful of times. The J gene is TRBJ2-3, the V gene TRBV10-3; 9 bases are a match to TRBD1. The CDR3 runs 13 residues. Looked up from germline, CDR1 is ENHRY and CDR2 is SYGVKD. With 2 bases clipped from V and 13 bases from J, the junction kept 7 bases outside the gene matches. The CDR3 coding sequence is TGTGCCATCAGTGAGCCGGCTGGGGACAGGGAGTATTTT. Protein sequence: CAISEPAGDREYF.

This clonotype was counted ten times or more. The chain combines TRBV12-3 or TRBV12-4 with TRBJ2-7; 7 bases line up with TRBD1. The CDR3 is 13 amino acids. The junction had 12 bases not matched to a gene; V was cut back by 7 bases and J by 9 bases. In nucleotides, the CDR3 is TGTGCCAGCACACGCGACAGGGTGACAGTGCAGTACTTC. Translation: CASTRDRVTVQYF.

V and J are TRBV6-1 and TRBJ2-5; D possibly corresponds to TRBD1 (7 bases). Germline CDR1 and CDR2: MNHNS and SASEGT. Between the trimmed V and J ends, which lost 8 bases and 4 bases, there was a span of 17 bases. There are 14 residues in the CDR3. The CDR3: CASFGQGGLETQYF. In DNA form, the CDR3 reads TGTGCCAGCTTCGGGCAGGGGGGTTTAGAGACCCAGTACTTC.

This clonotype was recorded a few times. The CDR3 region is CASSQSADSYEQYF. CDR3 DNA: TGCGCCAGCAGCCAGTCAGCGGACTCCTACGAGCAGTACTTC. V and J are TRBV5-1 and TRBJ2-7; TRBD2 might be the D (5 bases). This CDR3 has 14 amino acids. Germline lookup yields CDR1 SGHRS and CDR2 YFSETQ. V was pared by 4 bases and J by 0 bases, with 11 bases between.

The gene calls are TRBV7-9 and TRBJ2-1, with unresolved D. The CDR3 consists of 14 residues. The germline CDR1 and CDR2 sequences are SEHNR and FQNEAQ (reference sequence). V shed 6 bases and J shed 2 bases, with 11 bases lying between them. CDR3 region: CASRQEETYNEQFF. In DNA form, the CDR3 reads TGTGCCAGCAGACAAGAGGAGACCTACAATGAGCAGTTCTTC.

The rearrangement links TRBV7-9 to TRBJ2-7; 8 bases map to TRBD1. Germline V gives CDR1 SEHNR, CDR2 FQNEAQ (reference sequence). Losses at the gene ends were 4 bases for V and 5 bases for J; bases not matched to a gene: 7. This CDR3 region has 14 residues. The CDR3 reads CASSSRDRFHEQYF. CDR3 in DNA: TGTGCCAGCAGCTCCCGGGACAGGTTCCACGAGCAGTACTTC.

This clonotype was seen at least ten times. This sequence joins TRBV5-1 and TRBJ1-1, with a possible D match to TRBD1 (5 bases). Germline CDR1 and CDR2: SGHRS and YFSETQ. This CDR3 is 13 amino acids long. Trimming cost V 4 bases and J 10 bases, with 17 bases left between them. The CDR3 loop is CASSTQTQGVAFF. DNA for the CDR3: TGCGCCAGCAGCACCCAGACCCAAGGGGTAGCTTTCTTT.